The text below deals with one TCR beta chain. 60 Vbeta and 13 Jbeta primers were used in PCR. The table came from immunoSEQ multiplex PCR; TCRdb's copy has only in-frame clones and leaves some out. The data show under 250,000 clones, about four fifths seen once. These data are taken from a study of cytomegalovirus exposure and HLA in healthy donors. CDR3 size: 14 residues. Germline assignment: CDR1 SGHRS and CDR2 YFSETQ. Trimming left V 4 bases short and J 4 bases short, with 14 bases between. The sequence came from a woman aged 45-65 years in good health and CMV-seropositive. The chain links TRBV5-1 to TRBJ1-1; no clear D gene. Material for sequencing was PBMCs. The CDR3 region has the DNA TGCGCCAGCAGCCTAACATATCCAGGCACTGAAGCTTTCTTT. Translated, it gives CASSLTYPGTEAFF.